One sample yielded the 21 T cell receptor beta chains listed below, sequenced in a study of blood T cell repertoires in COVID-19. Generated by immunoSEQ multiplex PCR, the TCRdb table keeps only in-frame clones and is missing some. Of hundreds of thousands of clones listed, under 90% are singletons. The sample comprised PBMCs or T cells enriched from blood (not recorded which). The receptors originated from a man aged 25 to 40 who had recovered from COVID-19.

To note about this clone: A junction end diverges from the germline sequence, so it may reflect a read error. The chain has TRBV7-7 and TRBJ2-1, with 11 bases aligning to TRBD2. This CDR3 contains 15 residues. The germline V gene has CDR1 SSHAT and CDR2 FNYEAQ (reference sequence). Here the CDR3 reads CASSLRLAGTNEQFF. Here the CDR3 DNA reads TGTGCTAGCAGCTTAAGACTAGCGGGAACCAATGAGCAGTTCTTC.

The V call is TRBV5-4, the J call TRBJ2-1; TRBD2 aligns across 8 bases. J lost 1 base, V lost 1 base, and 4 bases had no gene match. This CDR3 has 16 residues. Germline-derived CDR1 and CDR2 are SGHNT and YYREEE (reference sequence). CDR3 region: CASSLRSGGSYNEQFF. The CDR3, as DNA: TGTGCCAGCAGCTTGAGGAGCGGGGGTTCCTACAATGAGCAGTTCTTC.

About this clone: The junction and the germline gene differ at one end; a read error may be behind it. The V and J genes are TRBV7-2 and TRBJ1-2; D is uncertain. CDR1 and CDR2 from the germline V gene are SGHTA and FQGNSA. This CDR3 region has 13 residues. CDR3 sequence (DNA): TGTGCCAGCAGGTTAGCCCCCGCGTATGGCTACACCTTC. It specifies CASRLAPAYGYTF.

This chain links TRBV5-5 with TRBJ2-5; the match to TRBD2 covers 9 bases. Germline V gene data show CDR1 as SGHKS and CDR2 as YYEKEE (reference sequence). The CDR3 sequence is 16 residues long. The V segment lost 3 bases and the J segment 2 bases; nucleotides outside the gene matches: 8. The CDR3 loop is CASSSLLAGAQETQYF. CDR3 nucleotides: TGTGCCAGCAGCTCCTTACTAGCGGGCGCACAAGAGACCCAGTACTTC. Supplemented by reference TRBV5-5 and TRBJ2-5, the full variable domain reads DAGVTQSPTHLIKTRGQQVTLRCSPISGHKSVSWYQQVLGQGPQFIFQYYEKEERGRGNFPDRFSARQFPNYSSELNVNALLLGDSALYLCASSSLLAGAQETQYFGPGTRLLVL.

The chain combines TRBV5-1 with TRBJ2-7; the match to TRBD2 covers 13 bases. J was trimmed by 2 bases and V by 4 bases; bases with no gene match: 15. The length of the CDR3 is 19 residues. Germline V gene lookup returns CDR1 SGHRS and CDR2 YFSETQ. The CDR3 DNA reads as TGCGCCAGCAGCCCGCGGGGAACTAGCGGGGGGGTCGGGACCTACGAGCAGTACTTC. Translation: CASSPRGTSGGVGTYEQYF.

This chain links TRBV30 with TRBJ1-2; 10 positions agree with TRBD1. The CDR3 spans 13 residues. V lost 5 bases to trimming and J lost 6 bases; unmatched junction nucleotides: 6. Germline V CDR1 and CDR2: GTSNPN, SVGIG (reference sequence). The CDR3 DNA follows: TGTGCCTGGGACGGACAGGGGGAGGATGGCTACACCTTC. As protein: CAWDGQGEDGYTF. The entire variable domain, with the rest obtained from reference TRBV30 and TRBJ1-2, is as follows: SQTIHQWPATLVQPVGSPLSLECTVEGTSNPNLYWYRQAAGRGLQLLFYSVGIGQISSEVPQNLSASRPQDRQFILSSKKLLLSDSGFYLCAWDGQGEDGYTFGSGTRLTVV.

The chain employs TRBV24-1 and TRBJ2-5, with D tentatively TRBD2 (7 bases). Germline CDR1 KGHDR, CDR2 SFDVKD. The CDR3 consists of 16 residues. Trimming pared 1 base from V and 2 bases from J, leaving 13 bases between. CDR3 coding DNA: TGTGCCACCAGTGATTTAAGGGGGGGAGAACAAGAGACCCAGTACTTC. Translation: CATSDLRGGEQETQYF.

The chain combines TRBV5-1 with TRBJ2-5, with D possibly matching TRBD2 (5 bases). The V end lost 5 bases, the J end lost 2 bases, and 16 bases lay between the germline ends. The CDR3 totals 15 residues. The V gene's germline CDR1 is SGHRS and CDR2 YFSETQ. CDR3 sequence reads: CASSPDIGDQETQYF. The CDR3 bases are TGCGCCAGCAGTCCTGATATCGGGGATCAAGAGACCCAGTACTTC.

The genes are TRBV18 and TRBJ2-1; 7 nucleotides line up with TRBD1. The CDR3 has 15 amino acids. Germline assignment: CDR1 KGHSH and CDR2 LQKENI. V was clipped by 3 bases and J by 2 bases; unmatched bases: 4. The CDR3 region has the DNA TGTGCCAGCTCACCCGGGACAGCAACCTACAATGAGCAGTTCTTC. Translation: CASSPGTATYNEQFF.

This chain connects TRBV18 to TRBJ1-5, with D possibly matching TRBD1 (5 bases). The CDR3 contains 19 residues. In germline, CDR1 is KGHSH, CDR2 LQKENI. V dropped 3 bases and J dropped 4 bases, with 25 bases sitting between them. In nucleotides, the CDR3 is TGTGCCAGCTCACCGTTCGCGCAGGGCCGTACGCTTTCGAATCAGCCCCAGCATTTT. Protein product: CASSPFAQGRTLSNQPQHF.

The rearrangement uses TRBV6-5 and TRBJ1-2; TRBD1 matches 8 bases. Germline V CDR1 and CDR2: MNHEY, SVGAGI. This CDR3 comprises 12 residues. V dropped 10 bases and J dropped 5; count of bases not matched to a gene: 6. DNA for the CDR3: TGTGCCACCGGGCAGGGGGCATATGGCTACACCTTC. Translated: CATGQGAYGYTF.

The chain uses TRBV7-8 and TRBJ2-3; 9 nucleotides line up with TRBD1. The length of the CDR3 is 12 residues. CDR1 is SGHVS and CDR2 is FQNEAQ in the germline V gene. V shed 5 bases, J shed 12 bases, and the junction held 6 bases outside the gene matches. CDR3 protein: CASSAPGQGQYF. The CDR3 region has the DNA TGTGCCAGCAGCGCACCGGGACAGGGACAGTATTTT.

The rearrangement links TRBV15 to TRBJ2-3; 10 bases map to TRBD2. The CDR3 is 16 residues long. V lost 0 bases to trimming and J lost 4 bases; unmatched junction nucleotides: 4. Per the germline V gene, CDR1 is LNHNV and CDR2 is YYDKDF (reference sequence). The CDR3 protein is CATSRDGTSVSDTQYF. The CDR3 nucleotides read TGTGCCACCAGCAGAGATGGGACTAGCGTGTCAGATACGCAGTATTTT.

The gene calls are TRBV5-1 and TRBJ2-7, with D uncertain. The CDR3 is 15 amino acids. CDR1 and CDR2 (germline): SGHRS, YFSETQ. V lost 0 bases to trimming and J lost 3 bases, with 13 bases between them. CDR3 DNA: TGCGCCAGCAGCTTGGGGCAGCGAGAACTCTACGAGCAGTACTTC. Residues: CASSLGQRELYEQYF.

V is TRBV7-9 and J is TRBJ2-1; the match to TRBD2 covers 12 bases. V lost 5 bases to trimming and J lost 8 bases; unmatched junction nucleotides: 10. The CDR3 has 16 residues. Germline CDR1 and CDR2: SEHNR and FQNEAQ (reference sequence). The chain's CDR3 is CASSAGTSGSSYEQFF. DNA for the CDR3: TGTGCCAGCAGCGCAGGGACTAGCGGGTCGAGTTATGAGCAGTTCTTC.

The chain employs TRBV3-1 (or the pseudogene TRBV3-2) and TRBJ2-3; 9 bases align to TRBD2. V gave up 4 bases and J gave up 3 bases; unmatched junction bases: 5. Germline V gives CDR1 LGHDT, CDR2 YNNKEL (reference sequence). The CDR3 sequence is 15 residues long. CDR3 protein: CASSRLAGETDTQYF. DNA of the CDR3: TGTGCCAGCAGCCGATTAGCGGGAGAAACAGATACGCAGTATTTT.

This chain links TRBV15 with TRBJ2-7; 13 nucleotides align to TRBD2. CDR1 LNHNV and CDR2 YYDKDF come from the germline V gene (reference sequence). The CDR3 length is 15 residues. V lost 5 bases and J lost 4; bases outside the gene matches: 5. This CDR3 is CATSVGTSGEYEQYF. The CDR3 DNA reads TGTGCCACCAGCGTCGGGACTAGCGGGGAGTACGAGCAGTACTTC. The whole variable domain, remainder taken from reference TRBV15 and TRBJ2-7, is DAMVIQNPRYQVTQFGKPVTLSCSQTLNHNVMYWYQQKSSQAPKLLFHYYDKDFNNEADTPDNFQSRRPNTSFCFLDIRSPGLGDTAMYLCATSVGTSGEYEQYFGPGTRLTVT.

This CDR3 reads CASSPRTGGNEQFF. The DNA of the CDR3 is TGTGCCAGCAGCCCCCGGACAGGGGGCAATGAGCAGTTCTTC. This sequence joins TRBV11-3 and TRBJ2-1; 10 bases fit TRBD1. This CDR3 has 14 amino acids. Losses at the gene ends were 5 bases for V and 6 bases for J; bases not matched to a gene: 4. Germline loops: CDR1 SGHNT, CDR2 YENEEA. Supplemented by reference TRBV11-3 and TRBJ2-1, the full variable domain reads EAGVVQSPRYKIIEKKQPVAFWCNPISGHNTLYWYLQNLGQGPELLIRYENEEAVDDSQLPKDRFSAERLKGVDSTLKIQPAELGDSAVYLCASSPRTGGNEQFFGPGTRLTVL.

The chain carries TRBV7-9 and TRBJ1-2; the D is unclear. The CDR3 covers 13 residues. The V gene's germline CDR1 is SEHNR and CDR2 FQNEAQ (reference sequence). V was cut by 1 base and J by 5 bases, with 8 bases left in between. CDR3 sequence reads: CASSLGRSYGYTF. DNA of the CDR3: TGTGCCAGCAGCTTAGGGAGGAGTTATGGCTACACCTTC.

CDR3 nucleotides: TGTGCCAGCAGCCAAGATCGGGGGGAGACCCAGTACTTC. Its translation is CASSQDRGETQYF. This chain links TRBV14 with TRBJ2-5, with D possibly matching TRBD2 (6 bases). Trimming shortened V by 0 bases and J by 5 bases, and 7 bases separated the two germline ends. This CDR3 has 13 residues. Germline V gene lookup returns CDR1 SGHDN and CDR2 FVKESK.

The chain recombines TRBV2 with TRBJ1-4; no definite D call. This CDR3 comprises 12 residues. CDR1 is SNHLY, CDR2 FYNNEI, per germline. Trimming left V 7 bases short and J 8 bases short, with 11 bases between. The CDR3 sequence: CASIDLGEKLFF. Written as DNA, the CDR3 is TGTGCCAGCATCGACCTCGGGGAAAAACTGTTTTTT.